This T cell receptor beta chain came from a study of blood T cell repertoires in COVID-19. The germline gives CDR1 SGHDT, CDR2 YYEEEE. CDR3 size: 16 residues. V dropped 0 bases and J dropped 7 bases, with 19 bases sitting between them. Profiled with immunoSEQ multiplex PCR; TCRdb holds only in-frame clones, not every one. Of roughly 180,000 clones listed, over 75% were seen once; the top ten hold around 5.1%. The chain links TRBV5-6 to TRBJ1-2, with TRBD1 as a possible D gene (6 bases). Sequencing used PBMCs or T cells enriched from blood (not recorded which). This TCR derives from a woman aged 40 to 55 with acute COVID-19. In nucleotides, the CDR3 is TGTGCCAGCAGCTTGGTACCTACAGGGCTTCTGGGTGGCTACACCTTC. It specifies CASSLVPTGLLGGYTF.